This TCR beta chain is from a study of T cells in Graves' hyperthyroidism and ophthalmopathy. Notes on the study in general: Peripheral blood also featured most of the thyroid clonotypes expanded above 0.001.

The length of the CDR3 is 13 residues. The germline CDR1 and CDR2 sequences are MDHEN and SYDVKM. The ends lost 7 bases at V and 5 bases at J; junction bases unmatched: 8. On this clonotype: Antigen: not known.

Patients were excluded because of uncontrolled infection, other autoimmune disease, pregnancy or lactation. Amplification of TCR beta CDR3 regions used RNA as the template. HTBI primers were the set used in a first-round RT-PCR of the TCR CDR3. TCRdb recomputed calls from the multiplex PCR reads with MiXCR, one row per CDR3 protein. The repertoire includes about half a million distinct CDR3 sequences, about 20% of them detected once, and around 27% sits in the top ten. The sequence derives from a man between 18 and 35 years old with Graves' hyperthyroidism. Sequencing input: blood. The gene calls are TRBV28 and TRBJ2-7; TRBD2 matches at 7 bases. The CDR3 region is CASTGGSKNEQYF. CDR3 coding DNA: TGTGCCAGCACCGGCGGGAGTAAGAACGAGCAGTACTTC.